The T cell receptor (beta chain) under discussion was sequenced for a study of beta chain features in type 1 diabetes. This clone was counted a few times. The antigen remains undetermined. Points from the study as a whole: Among all four CD4+ subsets, Type 1 diabetes patients had TCRB CDR3s that were moderately but significantly shorter.

The CDR3 loop spans 13 amino acids. Germline loops: CDR1 SGDLS, CDR2 YYNGEE. The V end lost 0 bases, the J end lost 7 bases, and 10 bases lay between the germline ends. Sequenced material consisted of expressed TCRB transcripts (all of the isolated RNA was reverse transcribed). Naive, central memory and regulatory T cell samples produced a mean of roughly 3.9 million reads. Method: immunoSEQ multiplex PCR; TCRdb's copy keeps in-frame clones and lacks some. Altogether 300,000 or so clones are present, approximately 12% being singletons, with the ten largest covering about 0.015%. Sequencing was performed on naive CD4+ T cells from blood. The J gene is TRBJ1-1, the V gene TRBV9; D is unresolved. The source is a woman between 18 and 29 years old with type 1 diabetes. The CDR3 nucleotides are TGTGCCAGCAGCGTAGGGAGGTTTAGTGAAGCTTTCTTT. Protein sequence: CASSVGRFSEAFF.